This T cell receptor beta chain was captured in a study of glioma-infiltrating T cells. Of note for this clonotype: What it recognizes is unknown. The size of this beta chain means little, since it is a stray read in a library made for alpha chains.

Study-wide results and limits: CDR3 overlap between tissue and blood was very small.

The iRepertoire nested amplicon-rescue multiplex PCR amplified TCR alpha and beta CDR3s from RNA. One-step reverse transcription and amplification started from approximately 100-400 ng of tissue mRNA or PBMC total RNA. One entry per CDR3 protein results from TCRdb running MiXCR on the multiplex PCR reads. Of a few thousand distinct CDR3 sequences detected, 80% to 90% appear once; the ten largest clones hold less than 45%. The sequenced material came from glioma tissue, nonneoplastic brain tissue, or PBMCs (not recorded which). This sequence was found in a human donor with low-grade glioma or glioblastoma, undergoing nonglioma brain surgery, or in good health (not recorded which).

As DNA, the CDR3 is TGTGCCGCGCAGCGTGGTGGGAACACTGAAGCTTTCTTT. Its protein is CAAQRGGNTEAFF. The chain joins TRBV6-1 to TRBJ1-1; the D is unclear. The CDR3 contains 13 residues. Germline V gene sequence: CDR1 MNHNS, CDR2 SASEGT. V dropped 11 bases and J dropped 1 base, with 14 bases sitting between them.